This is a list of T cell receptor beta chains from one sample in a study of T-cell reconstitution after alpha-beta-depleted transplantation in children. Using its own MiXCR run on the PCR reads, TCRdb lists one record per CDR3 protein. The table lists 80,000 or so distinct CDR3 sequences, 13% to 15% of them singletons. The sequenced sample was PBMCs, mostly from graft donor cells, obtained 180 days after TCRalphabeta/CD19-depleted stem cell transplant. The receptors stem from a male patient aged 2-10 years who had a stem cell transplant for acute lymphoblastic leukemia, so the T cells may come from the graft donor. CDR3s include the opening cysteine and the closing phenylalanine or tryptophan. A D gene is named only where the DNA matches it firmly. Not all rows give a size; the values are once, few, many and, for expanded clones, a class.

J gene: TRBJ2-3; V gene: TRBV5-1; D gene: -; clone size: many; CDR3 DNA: TGCGCCAGCAGCTTGGCGGTGTCTCGCACAGATACGCAGTATTTT; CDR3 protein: CASSLAVSRTDTQYF
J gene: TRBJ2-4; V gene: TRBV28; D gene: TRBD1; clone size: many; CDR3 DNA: TGTGCCAGCAGCTCACCTTTCGACAGGGCTTTCAAAAACATTCAGTACTTC; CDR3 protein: CASSSPFDRAFKNIQYF
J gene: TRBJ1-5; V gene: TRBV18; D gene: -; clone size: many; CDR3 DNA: TGTGCCAGCTCACCAACAGGATCGAGGTGGCCCCAGCATTTT; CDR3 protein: CASSPTGSRWPQHF
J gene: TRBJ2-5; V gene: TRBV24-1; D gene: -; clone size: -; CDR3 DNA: TGTGCCACCAGTGGCAGCTCAGAGACCCAGTACTTC; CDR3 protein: CATSGSSETQYF
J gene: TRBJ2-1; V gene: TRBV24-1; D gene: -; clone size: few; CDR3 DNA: TGTGCCACCAGTGATTTGCGGGAGAAGATGCAGTTCTTC; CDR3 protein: CATSDLREKMQFF
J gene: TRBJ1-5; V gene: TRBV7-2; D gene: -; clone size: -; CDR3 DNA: TGTGCCAGCAGCCTACTGGGGGGTCGGGGACAGCCCCAGCATTTT; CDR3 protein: CASSLLGGRGQPQHF
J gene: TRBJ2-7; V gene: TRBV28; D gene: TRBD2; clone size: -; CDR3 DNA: TGTGCCAGCGTAGGACTAGCATCCATCCACGAGCAGTACTTC; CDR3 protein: CASVGLASIHEQYF
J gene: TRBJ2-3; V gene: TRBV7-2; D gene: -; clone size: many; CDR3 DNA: TGTGCCAGCAGCCCTCTTCCAGGGAACACAGATACGCAGTATTTT; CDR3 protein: CASSPLPGNTDTQYF
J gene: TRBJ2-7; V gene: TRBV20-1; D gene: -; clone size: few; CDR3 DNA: TGCAGTGCTGACGGACGGGCCTACGAGCAGTACTTC; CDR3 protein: CSADGRAYEQYF
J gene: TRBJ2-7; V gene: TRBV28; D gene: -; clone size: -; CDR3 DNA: TGTGCCAGCAGTTTAGGCCCCCCCTACGAGCAGTACTTC; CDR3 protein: CASSLGPPYEQYF
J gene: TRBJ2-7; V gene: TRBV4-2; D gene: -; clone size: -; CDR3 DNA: TGTGCCAGCAGCCAAGAAACGGCTACCTACGAGCAGTACTTC; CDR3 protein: CASSQETATYEQYF
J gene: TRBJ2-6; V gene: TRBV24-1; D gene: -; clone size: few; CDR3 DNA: TGTGCCACCAGTGAACCCAGGGTGTCTGGGGCCAACGTCCTGACTTTC; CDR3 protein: CATSEPRVSGANVLTF
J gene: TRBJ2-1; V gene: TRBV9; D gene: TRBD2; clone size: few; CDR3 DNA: TGTGCCAGCAGCGGAAGCGGGAGAAGCTACAATGAGCAGTTCTTC; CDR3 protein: CASSGSGRSYNEQFF
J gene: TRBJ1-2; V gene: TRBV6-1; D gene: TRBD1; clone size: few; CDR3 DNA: TGTGCCAGCAGTCGGACAGGGACCGGCTACACCTTC; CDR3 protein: CASSRTGTGYTF
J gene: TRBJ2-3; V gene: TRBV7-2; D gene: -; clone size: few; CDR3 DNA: TGTGCCAGCAGTTCCTGGTCGTCTAAGGGATCGCAGTATTTT; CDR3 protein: CASSSWSSKGSQYF
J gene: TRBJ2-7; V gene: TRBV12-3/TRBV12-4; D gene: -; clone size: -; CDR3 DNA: TGTGCCAGCAGTCCGACAGAACACGAGCAGTACTTC; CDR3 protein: CASSPTEHEQYF
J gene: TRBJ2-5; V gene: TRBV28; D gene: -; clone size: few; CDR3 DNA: TGTGCCAGCAGTTTTTGGGACCCCCCAGAGACCCAGTACTTC; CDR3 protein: CASSFWDPPETQYF
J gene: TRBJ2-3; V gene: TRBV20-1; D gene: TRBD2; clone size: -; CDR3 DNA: TGCAGTGCTTCTAGCGGGATTAGCACAGATACGCAGTATTTT; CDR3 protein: CSASSGISTDTQYF
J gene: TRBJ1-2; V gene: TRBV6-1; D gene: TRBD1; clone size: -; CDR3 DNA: TGTGCCAGCAGTGGCCCCAGGGGGTTAACGGGCTACACCTTC; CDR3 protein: CASSGPRGLTGYTF
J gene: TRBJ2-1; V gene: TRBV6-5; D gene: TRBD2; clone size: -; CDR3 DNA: TGTGCCAGCAGTTACTCTATTAGCGGGGCCAGGGAGCAGTTCTTC; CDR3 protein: CASSYSISGAREQFF
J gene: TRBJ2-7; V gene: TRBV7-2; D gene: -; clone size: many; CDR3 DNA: TGTGCCAGCAGGGACCGTCCCTACGAGCAGTACTTC; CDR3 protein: CASRDRPYEQYF
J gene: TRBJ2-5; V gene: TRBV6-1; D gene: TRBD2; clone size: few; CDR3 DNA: TGTGCCAGCAGACCCCGGACTAGGGAAGAGACCCAGTACTTC; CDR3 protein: CASRPRTREETQYF
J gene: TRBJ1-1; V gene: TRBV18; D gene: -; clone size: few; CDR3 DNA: TGTGCCAGCTCACCAGGCAGAGCGAACACTGAAGCTTTCTTT; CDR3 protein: CASSPGRANTEAFF
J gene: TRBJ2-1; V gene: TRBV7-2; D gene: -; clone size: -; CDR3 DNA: TGTGCCAGCAGCTCCCAGGGGGGGGGCTACAATGAGCAGTTCTTC; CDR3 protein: CASSSQGGGYNEQFF
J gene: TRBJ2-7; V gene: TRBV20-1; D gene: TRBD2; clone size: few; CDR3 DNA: TGCAGTGCCCTGCGGGGGGCGAGAAACGAGCAGTACTTC; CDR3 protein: CSALRGARNEQYF
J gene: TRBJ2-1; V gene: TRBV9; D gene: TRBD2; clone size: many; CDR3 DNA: TGTGCCAGCAGCTCGGGGGGGTACAATGAGCAGTTCTTC; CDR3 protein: CASSSGGYNEQFF
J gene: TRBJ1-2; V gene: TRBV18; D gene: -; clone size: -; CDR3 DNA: TGTGCCAGCTCACCATATGGGACGACGGTTATGGGCTACACCTTC; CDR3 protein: CASSPYGTTVMGYTF
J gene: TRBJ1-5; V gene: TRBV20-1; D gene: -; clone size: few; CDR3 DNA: TGCAGTGCTAGCCTGGGGCCCCTTAATCAGCCCCAGCATTTT; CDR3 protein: CSASLGPLNQPQHF